The 7 T cell receptor beta chains listed next were all sequenced from one sample in a study of CD8+ T cells in alopecia areata (dated by TCRdb to 2017 to 2018). Cells from mouse cutaneous lymph nodes were pooled, stained for CD4, CD8alpha, NKG2D, NKG2ACE and other markers, and then sorted on a BD Influx. The receptor library was made with the immunoSEQ multiplex PCR assay. For TCR sequencing, RNA was extracted from every sample and reverse transcribed into cDNA to serve as template. This immuneACCESS table, as held by TCRdb, lists in-frame sequences with V and J called but not all clones. Of the missing ones, under half trace to an unresolved V gene in checked studies; the others have no known cause. With about 9,000 clones recorded, this sample contains no clone counted only once. The ten largest account for under 20% of the sample. Sequenced material: CD8+ T cells sorted from a lymph node. The receptors were sampled from a C3H/HeJ mouse with alopecia areata. Mice of this strain carry the MHC haplotype H2-k.

This clone was counted ten times or more. Gene names are mouse gene names. The sequenced fragment ends 4 residues before the CDR3 boundary, so the rest is inferred from the germline J gene. The chain is built from TRBV13-1 and TRBJ2-7; D not resolved. The CDR3 length is 13 residues. The V gene's germline CDR1 is NSHNY and CDR2 SYGAGN. CDR3 DNA, as far as it was read: TGTGCCAGCAGTGATGAACAAAATTAT. As protein: CASSDEQNY. The entire CDR3 reads CASSDEQNYEQYF.

There are many counts of this clone. Gene names are the mouse ones. The read gets to within 4 residues of the CDR3 end, and the germline J gene fills in the rest. The chain is built from TRBV13-1 and TRBJ2-2, with TRBD2 matching 11 bases. This CDR3 contains 17 residues. The germline gives CDR1 NSHNY, CDR2 SYGAGN. V shed 0 bases and J 0 bases; nucleotides not matched to a gene: 1. The part of the CDR3 DNA that was read is TGTGCCAGCAGTGATGGACTGGGGGGGTCAAACACCGGG. As protein: CASSDGLGGSNTG. The CDR3 in its entirety is CASSDGLGGSNTGQLYF.

Concerning this clone: Each gene name is a mouse one. Read coverage stops 4 residues before the CDR3 terminus; the germline J gene supplies the remainder. The gene calls are TRBV13-2 and TRBJ2-7; D is possibly TRBD2 (6 bases). The CDR3 loop spans 14 amino acids. Trimming took 0 bases from V and 0 from J, leaving 7 bases between them. The V gene's germline CDR1 is NNHNN and CDR2 SYGAGS (reference sequence). The CDR3 protein is CASGDGGVSYEQYF. CDR3 DNA (partial): TGTGCCAGCGGTGATGGGGGGGTCTCCTAT.

Ten or more counts support this clone. Gene names are mouse gene names. Coverage ceases 4 residues before the CDR3 finishes, and the germline J gene fills in the end. J is TRBJ2-3 and V is TRBV13-2, with 8 bases lining up with TRBD2. CDR3 size: 15 residues. Germline loops: CDR1 NNHNN, CDR2 SYGAGS (reference sequence). J lost 4 bases, V lost 0 bases, and 4 bases had no gene match. The covered CDR3 bases are TGTGCCAGCGGTGATGCGGGGGGGGCCCCAGAA. Translated, it gives CASGDAGGAPE. The whole CDR3 sequence reads CASGDAGGAPETLYF.

This clone was detected many times. Here the gene names and germline are mouse. With the read ending 4 residues before the CDR3 end, the germline J gene is used to fill in that end. The chain uses TRBV19 and TRBJ1-1; D call uncertain. This CDR3 comprises 12 residues. Germline-derived CDR1 and CDR2 are FNHDT and SITEND (reference sequence). Trimming took 2 bases from V and 3 from J, leaving 5 bases between them. The CDR3 region is CASSIPYTEVFF. The sequenced CDR3 bases are TGTGCCAGCAGTATCCCCTACACA.

By proportion, this clone is large. Gene labels here are mouse ones. The read ends 4 residues shy of where the CDR3 ends; the end is completed using the germline J gene. The chain has TRBV13-3 and TRBJ2-2; 10 bases align to TRBD1. The CDR3 spans 16 residues. Germline loops: CDR1 NNHDY, CDR2 SYVADS. The ends lost 5 bases at V and 4 bases at J; junction bases unmatched: 8. Incomplete CDR3 DNA: TGTGCCAGCAGGGCCGACAGGGGGCAGGGCACCGGG. Its protein is CASRADRGQGTG. The whole CDR3 protein is CASRADRGQGTGQLYF.

This clone is medium-sized (0.01 to 0.1%) within its sample. These gene names are mouse names. Sequencing ends 4 residues short of the CDR3 end; the germline J gene provides the rest. The chain recombines TRBV13-3 with TRBJ2-5; 10 positions agree with TRBD1. Per germline, CDR1 NNHDY and CDR2 SYVADS. The CDR3 has 15 residues. The CDR3 bases that were read are TGTGCCAGCAGTGAATGGGACAGGGGACGGGAC. It specifies CASSEWDRGRD. The full CDR3 protein reads CASSEWDRGRDTQYF.